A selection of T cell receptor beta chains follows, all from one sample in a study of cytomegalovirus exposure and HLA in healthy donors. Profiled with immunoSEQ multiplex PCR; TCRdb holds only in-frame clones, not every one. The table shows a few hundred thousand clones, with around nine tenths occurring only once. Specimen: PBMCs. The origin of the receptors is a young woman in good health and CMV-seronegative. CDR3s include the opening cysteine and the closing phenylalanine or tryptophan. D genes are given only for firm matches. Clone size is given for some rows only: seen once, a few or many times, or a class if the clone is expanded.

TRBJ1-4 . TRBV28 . CASSFGSTMGEKLFF TGTGCCAGCAGTTTTGGGAGCACCATGGGTGAAAAACTGTTTTTT
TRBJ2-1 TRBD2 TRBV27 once CASSLRLARLSYNEQFF TGTGCCAGCAGTTTGCGACTAGCCCGACTCTCCTACAATGAGCAGTTCTTC
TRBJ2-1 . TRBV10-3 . CAIRPSAIYSEQFF TGTGCCATCAGGCCTAGCGCGATTTACAGTGAGCAGTTCTTC
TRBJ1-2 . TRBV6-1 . CASSEVPGTGYTF TGTGCCAGCAGTGAAGTACCAGGAACTGGCTACACCTTC
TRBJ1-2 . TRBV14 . CASSQGGRGYYGYTF TGTGCCAGCAGCCAAGGTGGCAGGGGTTACTATGGCTACACCTTC
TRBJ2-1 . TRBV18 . CASSRTGTAYNEQFF TGTGCCAGCTCACGTACCGGGACTGCCTACAATGAGCAGTTCTTC
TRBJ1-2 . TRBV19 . CASMRAMGYGYTF TGTGCCAGTATGCGGGCAATGGGCTATGGCTACACCTTC
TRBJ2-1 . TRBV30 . CAWRSKNYNEQFF TGTGCCTGGAGAAGCAAAAACTACAATGAGCAGTTCTTC
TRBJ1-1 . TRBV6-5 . CASSYRPQGNTEAFF TGTGCCAGCAGTTACAGACCACAGGGGAACACTGAAGCTTTCTTT
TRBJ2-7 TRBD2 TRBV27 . CASSLGTSGYEQYF TGTGCCAGCAGTCTCGGGACTAGCGGCTACGAGCAGTACTTC